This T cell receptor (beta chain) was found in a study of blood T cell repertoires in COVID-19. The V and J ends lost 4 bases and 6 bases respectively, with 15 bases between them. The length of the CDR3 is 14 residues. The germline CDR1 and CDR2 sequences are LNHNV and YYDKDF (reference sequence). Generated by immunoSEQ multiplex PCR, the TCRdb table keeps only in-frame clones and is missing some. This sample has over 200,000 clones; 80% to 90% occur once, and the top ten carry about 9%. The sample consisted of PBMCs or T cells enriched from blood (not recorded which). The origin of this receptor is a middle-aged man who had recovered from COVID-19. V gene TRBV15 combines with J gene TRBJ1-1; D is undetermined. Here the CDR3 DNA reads TGTGCCACCAGCACGGAGCGTGAGTCTTCTGAAGCTTTCTTT. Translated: CATSTERESSEAFF.